The clone carrying this T cell receptor beta chain turned up a few times. The CDR3 loop spans 16 amino acids. CDR1 is SGHRS and CDR2 is YFSETQ in the germline V gene. Trimming pared 4 bases from V and 0 bases from J, leaving 16 bases between. The authors ran a second PCR of roughly 6 to 12 cycles using a sample-barcoded 5' primer and a J-beta primer mix. MiXCR, run by TCRdb on the 5' RACE reads, gives a single entry per CDR3 protein. In the table there are over 1,500,000 distinct CDR3 sequences, 49% of which are singletons. These data come from a study of blood T cells in healthy people across ages. Input material: blood. The source is a woman aged 35 to 49 in good health. This chain joins TRBV5-1 and TRBJ1-1, with D hard to call. CDR3 region: CASSQVPPTLNTEAFF. For the CDR3, the DNA is TGCGCCAGCAGCCAAGTCCCCCCTACACTGAACACTGAAGCTTTCTTT.